This note documents a single TCR beta chain sequence. Per the authors' pipeline: For nucleated cells, counts were estimated from reference gene primer amplification. TCRdb's copy holds only in-frame clones and misses some; the assay was immunoSEQ multiplex PCR. V, J and clone size are taken as reported in that table, and D and trimming were inferred from the DNA itself. This sample has 100,000 to 150,000 clones, with more than 70% found just once. The data belong to a study of blood T cell repertoires in COVID-19. Study details: The origin of the acute and convalescent COVID-19 samples was the United States, Italy and Spain. Nucleic acid was either cDNA or gDNA, and it came from T cells, B-cell-depleted T cells, or PBMCs.

Germline loops: CDR1 MDHEN, CDR2 SYDVKM. The CDR3 covers 15 residues. With 4 bases clipped from V and 7 bases from J, the junction kept 7 bases outside the gene matches. Sequences were obtained from peripheral blood. The sequence was collected from a woman of 80 years or more with acute or convalescent COVID-19. The chain uses TRBV28 and TRBJ1-6, with 7 bases fitting TRBD1. As DNA, the CDR3 is TGTGCCAGCAGTTCAGGACAGGTGGGCAATTCACCCCTCCACTTT. It translates to CASSSGQVGNSPLHF.